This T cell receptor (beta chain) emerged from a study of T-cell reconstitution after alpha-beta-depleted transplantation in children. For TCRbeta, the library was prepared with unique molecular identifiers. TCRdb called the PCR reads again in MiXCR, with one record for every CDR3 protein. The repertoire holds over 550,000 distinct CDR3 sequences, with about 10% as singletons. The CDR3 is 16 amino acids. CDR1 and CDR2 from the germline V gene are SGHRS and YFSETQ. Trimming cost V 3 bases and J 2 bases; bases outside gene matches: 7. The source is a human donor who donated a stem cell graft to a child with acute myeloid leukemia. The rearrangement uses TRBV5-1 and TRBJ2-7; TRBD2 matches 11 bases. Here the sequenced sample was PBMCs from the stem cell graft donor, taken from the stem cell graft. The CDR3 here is CASSSGTSGIPYEQYF. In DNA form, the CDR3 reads TGCGCCAGCAGCTCCGGGACTAGCGGAATCCCCTACGAGCAGTACTTC.